This T cell receptor (beta chain) came from a study of blood T cell repertoires in COVID-19. The wider study: COVID-19 samples from acute and convalescent phases originated in the United States, Italy and Spain.

The table came from immunoSEQ multiplex PCR; TCRdb's copy has only in-frame clones and leaves some out. This sample yields hundreds of thousands of clones, of which approximately 87% are seen a single time; about 2% belongs to the top ten. Per the germline V gene, CDR1 is SNHLY and CDR2 is FYNNEI. Trimming at V came to 4 bases and at J to 8 bases, leaving 10 bases not matched to a gene. CDR3 length: 15 residues. The chain carries TRBV2 and TRBJ1-4; 7 nucleotides line up with TRBD1. Sequenced sample: peripheral blood. This TCR derives from a woman aged 45-65 years with acute or convalescent COVID-19. DNA of the CDR3: TGTGCCAGCAGTGCTTACGGGACAGAGAGGGAAAAACTGTTTTTT. Translated, it gives CASSAYGTEREKLFF.